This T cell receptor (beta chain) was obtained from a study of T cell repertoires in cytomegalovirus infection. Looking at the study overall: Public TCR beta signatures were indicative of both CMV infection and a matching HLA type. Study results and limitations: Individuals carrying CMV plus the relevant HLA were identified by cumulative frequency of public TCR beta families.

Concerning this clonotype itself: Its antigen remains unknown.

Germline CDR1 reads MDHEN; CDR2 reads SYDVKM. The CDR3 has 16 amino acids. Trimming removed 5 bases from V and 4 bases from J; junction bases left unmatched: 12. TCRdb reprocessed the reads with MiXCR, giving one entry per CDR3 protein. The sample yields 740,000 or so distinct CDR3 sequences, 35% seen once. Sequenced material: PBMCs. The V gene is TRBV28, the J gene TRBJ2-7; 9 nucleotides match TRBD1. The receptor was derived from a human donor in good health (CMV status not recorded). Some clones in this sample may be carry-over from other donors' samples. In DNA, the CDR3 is TGTGCCAGCAGTCACAGGGGGCGCAGGTTGAATTACGAGCAGTACTTC. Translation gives CASSHRGRRLNYEQYF.